The present T cell receptor (beta chain) was sequenced within a study of T-cell memory formation after mild COVID-19. The overall study: For the most part, TCR clusters were specific to one donor.

This clonotype turned up a few times. Its antigen is unidentified. Via MiXCR, TCRdb re-called the 5' RACE reads, giving one row per CDR3 protein. The sample has 300,000 to 350,000 distinct CDR3 sequences, 13% to 15% seen once. The study's findings and limits: Clones which contracted sat mainly in CM and EM if CD4+, and in EMRA if CD8+. From day 15 to 85, contracting clones were balanced between CD4 and CD8, whereas later expanders leaned toward CD4+. A subset of responding clones appeared in pre-infection memory, suggesting cross-reactive memory joined.

This CDR3 has 14 amino acids. Trimming removed 1 base from V and 0 bases from J, with 7 bases in between. Germline assignment: CDR1 SGHDT and CDR2 YYEEEE. This TCR was sampled from a young man who had mild COVID-19 (a few samples of this study predate the infection). Cell type and time point are not known. Sequencing used PBMCs or a T cell subset sorted from them (not recorded which). The V call is TRBV5-6, the J call TRBJ1-2; D call uncertain. The CDR3 sequence is CASSLSGANYGYTF. DNA of the CDR3: TGTGCCAGCAGCTTGAGTGGGGCTAACTATGGCTACACCTTC.